These T cell receptor beta chains were read from a single sample in a study of immune heterogeneity within non-small cell lung tumors. MiXCR was run by TCRdb on the multiplex PCR reads, yielding one entry per CDR3 protein. The sample consists of some 21,000 distinct CDR3 sequences, around 30% of them appearing once. Sequenced input: lung tumor tissue. These receptors originate from a man aged 35-49 years with non-small cell lung cancer. Both conserved end residues are trimmed from each CDR3. The D gene is left open where the match is weak. Clone size is given for some rows only: seen once, a few or many times, or a class if the clone is expanded.

d_call j_call clone_size v_call cdr3_aa
- TRBJ2-1 few TRBV7-8 ASSLQFGPQLFREQF
- TRBJ2-7 medium-sized TRBV20-1 SARDLTDPYEQY
- TRBJ2-5 few TRBV12-3/TRBV12-4 ASSFWGEETQY
- TRBJ2-3 many TRBV27 ASSSPSVSTDTQY
- TRBJ1-3 - TRBV18 ASSPRVGNSGNTIY
- TRBJ2-1 few TRBV7-2 ASSLLPGHGEGEQF
- TRBJ1-4 few TRBV27 ASKQGANEKLF
TRBD2 TRBJ2-7 medium-sized TRBV20-1 SASALAGSYEQY
- TRBJ1-5 - TRBV12-3/TRBV12-4 ASSFGSGHSNQPQH
TRBD1 TRBJ1-4 few TRBV7-9 ASSRGGTGFEKLF
TRBD2 TRBJ2-1 many TRBV10-1 ASSPPGLAGPGWGRNEQF
- TRBJ2-5 - TRBV9 ASSVSPGYQETQY
- TRBJ2-1 many TRBV24-1 ATSTETYNEQF
TRBD2 TRBJ2-5 few TRBV19 ASSTPGLAGGETQY
- TRBJ1-2 medium-sized TRBV19 ASSSPSTSTAMSGYT
- TRBJ2-7 - TRBV7-9 ASSLRAGQY
TRBD2 TRBJ2-7 many TRBV9 ASSTSGTSGYEQY
- TRBJ2-1 many TRBV6-1 ASSDFRDHNEQF
TRBD1 TRBJ1-6 few TRBV7-9 ASSFWGGQNNSPLH
TRBD2 TRBJ2-7 - TRBV9 ASSASGTSGDEQY
TRBD1 TRBJ1-3 - TRBV7-2 ASSLVGTGGSGNTIY
- TRBJ1-1 - TRBV12-3/TRBV12-4 ASRVRIDTEAF
- TRBJ2-1 - TRBV5-4 ASSPPRRNEQF
- TRBJ2-1 once TRBV13 ASSSWSTNRGEQF
- TRBJ2-6 few TRBV6-6 ASSYRGGESGANVLT
TRBD1 TRBJ2-7 medium-sized TRBV6-1 ASNVRGRTYEQY
- TRBJ1-2 few TRBV24-1 ATSDRDSQGYN
TRBD1 TRBJ1-4 - TRBV6-1 ASSVSGTDEKLF
TRBD1 TRBJ1-3 many TRBV9 ASSLRDRAPAAAGNTIY
- TRBJ1-5 medium-sized TRBV20-1 SARVSGQTNQPQH
- TRBJ1-2 many TRBV5-1 ASSPIGTPGDYGYT
- TRBJ1-4 - TRBV6-1 AGALGQKLF
- TRBJ2-1 - TRBV7-9 SSSLVWAESFEQF
TRBD1 TRBJ1-1 many TRBV5-6 ASRQGRGAF
TRBD1 TRBJ1-2 - TRBV11-2 ASSRDRNYGYT
- TRBJ1-2 medium-sized TRBV27 ASSLWGGHGYT
- TRBJ2-2 - TRBV6-1 ASSRLVPWELF
- TRBJ1-5 once TRBV7-9 ASFSPSNQPQH
- TRBJ1-1 once TRBV7-9 ASSFDEYTQAF
TRBD2 TRBJ2-7 - TRBV30 ASSRVGGDEQY
- TRBJ2-1 many TRBV6-5 ASSYRGGGNEQF
- TRBJ2-1 - TRBV4-3 ASSQVIVPGLEDNEQF
- TRBJ1-1 - TRBV20-1 SALMQMNTEAF
- TRBJ2-7 - TRBV7-2 ASSTRDTYDQY
- TRBJ1-6 - TRBV20-1 SARDRLDGTDSPLH
- TRBJ2-7 many TRBV11-2 ASSETRWRVYEQY
- TRBJ1-1 few TRBV6-1 ASNLRDPRISGTEAF
- TRBJ1-5 few TRBV20-1 SARDGASNQPQH
- TRBJ1-3 many TRBV30 AWSVLGQIGNTIY
- TRBJ2-1 few TRBV6-5 ASSYGREQF
- TRBJ2-1 - TRBV9 ASRRTPGDEQF
- TRBJ1-1 - TRBV5-5 ASRERTASGEAF
- TRBJ1-6 - TRBV30 SWSVAGGLSPLH